This note documents a single T cell receptor beta chain sequence. Germline V lookup: CDR1 MNHNS, CDR2 SASEGT. The CDR3 consists of 15 residues. Trimming removed 0 bases from V and 4 bases from J; junction bases left unmatched: 5. This sample was taken from a study of blood T cell repertoires in COVID-19. Some clones are missing from TCRdb's copy, which holds only in-frame ones; the method was immunoSEQ multiplex PCR. The table has approximately 210,000 clones, roughly 81% seen once; the top ten hold about 5.1%. The sequenced material came from peripheral blood. The clonotype was recovered from a woman between 70 and 85 years old with active or convalescent COVID-19. V is TRBV6-1 and J is TRBJ1-2; 7 bases fit TRBD1. CDR3 nucleotide sequence: TGTGCCAGCAGTGAAGCGCAGGCAGGGGGCTATGGCTACACCTTC. It is translated as CASSEAQAGGYGYTF.